The TCR beta chain under discussion was sequenced for a study of blood T cell repertoires in COVID-19. Profiled with immunoSEQ multiplex PCR; TCRdb holds only in-frame clones, not every one. Of roughly 260,000 clones listed, about 90% were seen once; the top ten hold approximately 2.6%. A Seattle source enrolled patients during active infection and followed them longitudinally. CDR3 length: 13 residues. Trimming removed 7 bases from V and 7 bases from J; junction bases left unmatched: 5. Germline assignment: CDR1 SGHRS and CDR2 YFSETQ. This receptor was taken from a person aged 18 to 30 with COVID-19, enrolled during active disease. Sequencing was carried out using peripheral blood. The genes are TRBV5-1 and TRBJ1-4, with 9 bases identical to TRBD1. The CDR3 DNA follows: TGCGCCAGCTCCGGGACAGGGTTTGAAAAACTGTTTTTT. Translated, it gives CASSGTGFEKLFF.